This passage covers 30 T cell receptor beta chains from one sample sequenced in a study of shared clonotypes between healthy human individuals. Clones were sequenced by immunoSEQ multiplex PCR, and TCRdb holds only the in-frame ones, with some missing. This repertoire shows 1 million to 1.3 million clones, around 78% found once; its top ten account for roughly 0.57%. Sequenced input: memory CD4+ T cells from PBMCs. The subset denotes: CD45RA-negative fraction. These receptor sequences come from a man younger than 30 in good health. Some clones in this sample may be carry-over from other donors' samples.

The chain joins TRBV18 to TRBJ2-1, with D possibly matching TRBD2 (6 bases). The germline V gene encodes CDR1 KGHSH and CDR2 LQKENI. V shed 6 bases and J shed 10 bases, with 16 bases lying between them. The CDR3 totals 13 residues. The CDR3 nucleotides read TGTGCCAGCTCCCCGACTAGTTTTAGGGAGCAGTTCTTC. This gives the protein CASSPTSFREQFF.

The CDR3 nucleotides read TGTGCCAGCAGTCTACCGGGACAGGTCACAGTGGCCAACGTCCTGACTTTC. This sequence encodes CASSLPGQVTVANVLTF. The rearrangement uses TRBV28 and TRBJ2-6; 8 nucleotides align to TRBD1. Per germline, CDR1 MDHEN and CDR2 SYDVKM. J lost 6 bases, V lost 5 bases, and 12 bases had no gene match. This CDR3 region has 17 residues.

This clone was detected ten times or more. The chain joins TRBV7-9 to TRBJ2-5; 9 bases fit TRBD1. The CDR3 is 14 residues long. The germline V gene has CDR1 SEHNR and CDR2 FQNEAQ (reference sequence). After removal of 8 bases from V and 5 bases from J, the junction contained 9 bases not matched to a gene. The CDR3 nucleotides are TGTGCCAGCGGCGTAACAGGGGGCGTTGAGACCCAGTACTTC. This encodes CASGVTGGVETQYF. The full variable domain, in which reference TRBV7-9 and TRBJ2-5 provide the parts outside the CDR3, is DTGVSQNPRHKITKRGQNVTFRCDPISEHNRLYWYRQTLGQGPEFLTYFQNEAQLEKSRLLSDRFSAERPKGSFSTLEIQRTEQGDSAMYLCASGVTGGVETQYFGPGTRLLVL.

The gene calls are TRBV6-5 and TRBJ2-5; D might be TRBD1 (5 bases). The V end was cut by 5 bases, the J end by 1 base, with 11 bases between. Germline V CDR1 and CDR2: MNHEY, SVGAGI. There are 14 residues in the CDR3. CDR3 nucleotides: TGTGCCAGCAGTGGTTTGACAGCCCAAGAGACCCAGTACTTC. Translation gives CASSGLTAQETQYF.

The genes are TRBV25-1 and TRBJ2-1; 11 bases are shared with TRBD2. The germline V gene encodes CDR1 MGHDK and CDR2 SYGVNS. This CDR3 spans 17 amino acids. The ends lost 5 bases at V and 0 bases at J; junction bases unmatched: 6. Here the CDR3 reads CASSPGLAASSYNEQFF. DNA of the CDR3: TGTGCCAGCAGTCCGGGACTAGCGGCCTCCTCCTACAATGAGCAGTTCTTC.

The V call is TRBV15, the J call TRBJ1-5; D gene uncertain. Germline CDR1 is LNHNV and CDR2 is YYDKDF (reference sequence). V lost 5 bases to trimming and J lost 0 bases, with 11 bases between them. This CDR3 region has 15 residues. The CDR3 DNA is TGTGCCACCAGCCCACGGCTGTATAGCAATCAGCCCCAGCATTTT. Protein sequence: CATSPRLYSNQPQHF.

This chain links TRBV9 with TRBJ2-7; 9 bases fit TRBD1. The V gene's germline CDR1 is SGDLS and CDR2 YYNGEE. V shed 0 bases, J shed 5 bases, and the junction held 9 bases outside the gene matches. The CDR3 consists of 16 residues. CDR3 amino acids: CASSVALGQGANEQYF. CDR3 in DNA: TGTGCCAGCAGCGTAGCCCTGGGACAGGGTGCCAACGAGCAGTACTTC. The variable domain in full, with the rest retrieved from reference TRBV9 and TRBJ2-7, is DSGVTQTPKHLITATGQRVTLRCSPRSGDLSVYWYQQSLDQGLQFLIQYYNGEERAKGNILERFSAQQFPDLHSELNLSSLELGDSALYFCASSVALGQGANEQYFGPGTRLTVT.

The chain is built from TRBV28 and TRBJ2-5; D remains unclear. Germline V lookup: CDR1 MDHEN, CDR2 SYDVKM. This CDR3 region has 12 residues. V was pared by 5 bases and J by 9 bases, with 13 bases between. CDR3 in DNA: TGTGCCAGCAGTCCCGTGGGCGAGGCCCAGTACTTC. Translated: CASSPVGEAQYF.

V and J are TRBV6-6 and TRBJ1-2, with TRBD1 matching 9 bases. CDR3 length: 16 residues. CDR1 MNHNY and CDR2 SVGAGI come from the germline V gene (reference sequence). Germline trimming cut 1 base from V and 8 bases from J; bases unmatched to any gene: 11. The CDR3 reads CASSYWGGDRAIGYTF. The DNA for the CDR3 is TGTGCCAGCAGTTACTGGGGTGGGGACAGGGCTATCGGCTACACCTTC.

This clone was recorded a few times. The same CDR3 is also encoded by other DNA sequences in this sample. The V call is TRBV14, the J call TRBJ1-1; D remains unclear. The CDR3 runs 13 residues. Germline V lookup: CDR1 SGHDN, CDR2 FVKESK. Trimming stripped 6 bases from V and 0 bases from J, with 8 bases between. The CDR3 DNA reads TGTGCCAGCAGTCCATCAATGAACACTGAAGCTTTCTTT. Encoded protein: CASSPSMNTEAFF.

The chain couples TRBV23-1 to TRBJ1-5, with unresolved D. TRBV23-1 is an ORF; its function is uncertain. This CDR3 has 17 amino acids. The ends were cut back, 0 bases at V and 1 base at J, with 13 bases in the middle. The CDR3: CASSQSRGQDSNQPQHF. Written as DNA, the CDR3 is TGCGCCAGCAGTCAATCTCGAGGCCAGGACAGCAATCAGCCCCAGCATTTT.

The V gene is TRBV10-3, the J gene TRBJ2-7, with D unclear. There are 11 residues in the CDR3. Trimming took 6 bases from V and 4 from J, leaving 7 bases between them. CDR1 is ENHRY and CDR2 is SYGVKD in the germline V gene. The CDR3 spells CAISAEYEQYF. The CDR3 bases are TGTGCCATCAGCGCAGAGTACGAGCAGTACTTC.

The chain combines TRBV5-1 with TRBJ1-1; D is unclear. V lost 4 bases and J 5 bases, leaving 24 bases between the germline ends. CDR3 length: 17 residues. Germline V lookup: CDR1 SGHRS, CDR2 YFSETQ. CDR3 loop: CASSPRPLPTTSTEAFF. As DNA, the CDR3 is TGCGCCAGCAGCCCAAGACCCTTACCGACGACAAGTACTGAAGCTTTCTTT.

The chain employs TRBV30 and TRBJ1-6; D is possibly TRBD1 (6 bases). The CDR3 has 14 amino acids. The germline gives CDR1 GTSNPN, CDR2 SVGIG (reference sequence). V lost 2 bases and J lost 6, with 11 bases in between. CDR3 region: CAWSLAGANSPLHF. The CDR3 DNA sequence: TGTGCCTGGAGTCTTGCAGGGGCTAATTCACCCCTCCACTTT. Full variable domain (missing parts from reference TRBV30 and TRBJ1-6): SQTIHQWPATLVQPVGSPLSLECTVEGTSNPNLYWYRQAAGRGLQLLFYSVGIGQISSEVPQNLSASRPQDRQFILSSKKLLLSDSGFYLCAWSLAGANSPLHFGNGTRLTVT.

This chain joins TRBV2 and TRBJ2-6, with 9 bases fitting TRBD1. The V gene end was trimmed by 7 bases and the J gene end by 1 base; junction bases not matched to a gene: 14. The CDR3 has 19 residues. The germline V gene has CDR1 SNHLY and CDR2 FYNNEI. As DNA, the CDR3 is TGTGCCAGCATCCTAGGTGGGGGACAGGGCCAATCTGGGGCCAACGTCCTGACTTTC. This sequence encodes CASILGGGQGQSGANVLTF.

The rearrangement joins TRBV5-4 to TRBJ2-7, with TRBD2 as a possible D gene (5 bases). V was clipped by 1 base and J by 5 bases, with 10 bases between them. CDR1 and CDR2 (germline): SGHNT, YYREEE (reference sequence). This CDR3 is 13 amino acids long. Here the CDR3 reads CASSLSERNEQYF. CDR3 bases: TGTGCCAGCAGCTTGTCGGAGCGGAACGAGCAGTACTTC.

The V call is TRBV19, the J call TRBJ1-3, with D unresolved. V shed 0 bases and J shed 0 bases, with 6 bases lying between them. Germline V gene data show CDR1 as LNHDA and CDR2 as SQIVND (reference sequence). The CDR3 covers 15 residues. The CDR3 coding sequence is TGTGCCAGTAGTATAGATCTACGCTCTGGAAACACCATATATTTT. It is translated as CASSIDLRSGNTIYF.

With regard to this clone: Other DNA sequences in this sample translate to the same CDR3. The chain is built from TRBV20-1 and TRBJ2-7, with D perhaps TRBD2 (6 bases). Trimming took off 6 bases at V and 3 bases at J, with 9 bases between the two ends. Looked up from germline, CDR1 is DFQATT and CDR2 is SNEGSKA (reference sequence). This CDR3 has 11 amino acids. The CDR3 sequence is CSASSVYEQYF. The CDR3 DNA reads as TGCAGTGCCTCTAGCGTCTACGAGCAGTACTTC.

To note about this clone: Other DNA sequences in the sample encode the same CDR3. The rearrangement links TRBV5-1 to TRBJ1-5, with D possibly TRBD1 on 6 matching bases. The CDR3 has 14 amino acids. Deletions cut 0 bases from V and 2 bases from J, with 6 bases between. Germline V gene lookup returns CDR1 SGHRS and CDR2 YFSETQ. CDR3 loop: CASSLDRGNQPQHF. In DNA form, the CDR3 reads TGCGCCAGCAGCTTGGACAGGGGCAATCAGCCCCAGCATTTT.

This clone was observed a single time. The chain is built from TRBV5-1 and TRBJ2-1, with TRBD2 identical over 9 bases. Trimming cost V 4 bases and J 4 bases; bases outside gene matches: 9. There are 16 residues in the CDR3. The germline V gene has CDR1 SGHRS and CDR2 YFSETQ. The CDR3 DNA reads TGCGCCAGCAGCGCAGGCCCTAGCGGGACGTACAATGAGCAGTTCTTC. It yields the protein CASSAGPSGTYNEQFF.

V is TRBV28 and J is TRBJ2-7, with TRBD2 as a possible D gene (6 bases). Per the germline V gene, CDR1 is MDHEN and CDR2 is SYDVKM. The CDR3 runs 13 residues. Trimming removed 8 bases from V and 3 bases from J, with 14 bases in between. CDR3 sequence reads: CASDSGRRYEQYF. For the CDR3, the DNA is TGTGCCAGCGATAGCGGCCGCCGCTACGAGCAGTACTTC.

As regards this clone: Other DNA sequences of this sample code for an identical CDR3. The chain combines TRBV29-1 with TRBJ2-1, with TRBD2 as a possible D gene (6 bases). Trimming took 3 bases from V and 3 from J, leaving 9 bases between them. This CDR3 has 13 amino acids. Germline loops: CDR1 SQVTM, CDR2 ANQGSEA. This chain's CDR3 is CSVDAGSYNEQFF. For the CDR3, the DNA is TGCAGCGTTGACGCGGGAAGCTACAATGAGCAGTTCTTC.

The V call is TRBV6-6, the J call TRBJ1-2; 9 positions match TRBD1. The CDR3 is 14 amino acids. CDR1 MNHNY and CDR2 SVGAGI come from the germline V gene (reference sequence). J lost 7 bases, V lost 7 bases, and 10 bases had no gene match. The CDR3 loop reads CASTDTGGEVGYTF. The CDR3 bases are TGTGCCAGCACCGATACAGGGGGCGAGGTTGGCTACACCTTC.

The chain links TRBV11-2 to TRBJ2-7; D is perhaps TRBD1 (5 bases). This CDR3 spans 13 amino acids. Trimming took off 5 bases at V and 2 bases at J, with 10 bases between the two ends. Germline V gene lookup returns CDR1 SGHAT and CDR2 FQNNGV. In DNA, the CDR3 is TGTGCCAGCAGCCGAGGACAAACCTACGAGCAGTACTTC. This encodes CASSRGQTYEQYF.

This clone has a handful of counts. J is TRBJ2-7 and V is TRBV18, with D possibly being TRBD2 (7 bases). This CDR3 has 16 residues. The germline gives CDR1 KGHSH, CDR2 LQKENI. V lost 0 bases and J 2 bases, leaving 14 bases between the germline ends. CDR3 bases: TGTGCCAGCTCACCACCGAGGAGCGGGACAACCTACGAGCAGTACTTC. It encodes CASSPPRSGTTYEQYF.

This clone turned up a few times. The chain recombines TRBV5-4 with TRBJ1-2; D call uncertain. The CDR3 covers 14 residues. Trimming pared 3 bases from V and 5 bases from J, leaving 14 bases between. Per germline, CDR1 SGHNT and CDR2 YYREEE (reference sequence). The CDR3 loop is CASSWEGPPYGYTF. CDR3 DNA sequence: TGTGCCAGCAGCTGGGAGGGCCCCCCTTATGGCTACACCTTC. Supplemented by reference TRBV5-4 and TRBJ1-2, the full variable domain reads ETGVTQSPTHLIKTRGQQVTLRCSSQSGHNTVSWYQQALGQGPQFIFQYYREEENGRGNFPPRFSGLQFPNYSSELNVNALELDDSALYLCASSWEGPPYGYTFGSGTRLTVV.

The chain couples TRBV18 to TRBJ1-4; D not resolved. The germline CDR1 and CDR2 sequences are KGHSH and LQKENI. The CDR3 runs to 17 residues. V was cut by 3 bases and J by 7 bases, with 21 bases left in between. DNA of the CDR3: TGTGCCAGCTCACCCCTGTCGGGTCTTGGGATGAGTGAAAAACTGTTTTTT. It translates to CASSPLSGLGMSEKLFF.

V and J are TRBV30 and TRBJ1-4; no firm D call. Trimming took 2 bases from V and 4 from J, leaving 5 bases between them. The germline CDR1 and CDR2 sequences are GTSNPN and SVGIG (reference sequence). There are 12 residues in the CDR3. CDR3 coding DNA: TGTGCCTGGAGTCAGTATAATGAAAAACTGTTTTTT. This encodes CAWSQYNEKLFF.

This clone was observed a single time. CDR3 DNA sequence: TGCAGCGTTGAAGATCACGGGGGAGGCGGGACCCAGTACTTC. It translates to CSVEDHGGGGTQYF. The V and J genes are TRBV29-1 and TRBJ2-5, with D tentatively TRBD2 (6 bases). This CDR3 contains 14 residues. Trimming left V 0 bases short and J 7 bases short, with 15 bases between. Germline assignment: CDR1 SQVTM and CDR2 ANQGSEA.

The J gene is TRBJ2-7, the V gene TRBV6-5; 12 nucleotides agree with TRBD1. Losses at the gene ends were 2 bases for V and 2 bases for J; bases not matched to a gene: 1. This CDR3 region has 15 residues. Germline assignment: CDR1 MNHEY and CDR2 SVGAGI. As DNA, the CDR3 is TGTGCCAGCAGTTACGGGACAGGGGGCCCCTACGAGCAGTACTTC. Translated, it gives CASSYGTGGPYEQYF.